This T cell receptor beta chain came from a study of immune evolution from preneoplasia to lung adenocarcinoma. Assay used: immunoSEQ multiplex PCR; TCRdb lists only in-frame clones, some missing. Of 10,000 to 14,000 clones listed, roughly 90% were seen once; the top ten hold roughly 4%. Overall study findings and caveats: Top clone share appeared to fall from AAH through AIS, MIA, adenocarcinoma.

As to this clone: What it recognizes is unknown.

This CDR3 is built from 16 residues. The trim removed 6 bases at V and 4 bases at J, leaving 10 bases unmatched. Per germline, CDR1 WSHSY and CDR2 SAAADI. The sample comprised FFPE invasive lung adenocarcinoma tissue. This receptor was taken from a person aged 65-85 years with invasive lung adenocarcinoma. The chain links TRBV10-2 to TRBJ2-1; TRBD2 matches at 9 bases. The CDR3 DNA reads TGCGCCAGCAGGGGGGGCGGGGGGGCTGGATACAATGAGCAGTTCTTC. It specifies CASRGGGGAGYNEQFF.